This T cell receptor beta chain was recovered during a study of naive and memory T cell subsets. Study-wide findings and caveats: Expression changes during T cell differentiation may affect RNA-based TCR counts.

Two oligonucleotides, mixed equimolar, formed the beta constant-region primer covering TRBC1 and TRBC2. TCRdb re-analysed the UMI-ligation and nested PCR reads in MiXCR, keeping a single row per CDR3 protein. This sample has under 150,000 distinct CDR3 sequences, with over 15% found just once. As to this clonotype: Its specificity is unknown.

CDR3 length: 16 residues. V was clipped by 5 bases and J by 7 bases; unmatched bases: 14. After CD4 positive bead selection, the CD4-negative fraction gave CD8 T cells. Cells stained for CD3, CD4, CD8, CD45RA, CD27 and viability were sorted into four CD45RA/CD27 subsets. The chain uses TRBV12-3 or TRBV12-4 and TRBJ2-5, with 9 bases matching TRBD1. This receptor was obtained from a human donor in good health. The specimen was naive CD4+ T cells from blood. CDR3 residues: CASSTAKTGGMGTQYF. The DNA of the CDR3 is TGTGCCAGCAGTACCGCAAAGACAGGGGGTATGGGGACCCAGTACTTC.